The entry below describes one T cell receptor beta chain. The antigen this receptor binds is unknown. Per-base qualities were not stored, and no clone one base away is much larger. These data belong to a study of blood T cell repertoires in COVID-19 (dated by TCRdb to 2020 to 2021). Describing the broader study: Collaborator samples came from the United States, Italy and Spain and covered acute and convalescent phases of COVID-19. The material from the prospective study consisted of cDNA or gDNA derived from T cells, B-cell-depleted T cells, or PBMCs. Deeply sampled blood TCRbeta repertoires from subjects exposed to, actively infected with, or recovered from COVID-19 were included in the dataset. The repertoires were made available in a free public database intended to serve as a resource for research on the immune response to SARS-CoV-2. Samples came from the ongoing ImmuneRACE study (first 160 participants) plus 1,254 subjects from 6 global collaborators. Sample metadata almost always included a de-identified subject ID, COVID-19 status, age in years and sex. Where available, HLA class I and class II types were taken from metadata supplied by the sample provider and were not determined by assay-based typing.

TCRbeta CDR3 regions were amplified from genomic DNA using the immunoSEQ Assay, a bias-controlled multiplex PCR. As for the authors' bioinformatics: Within the assay, amplification of reference gene primers was used to estimate how many nucleated cells each sample contained. Sequence reads were collapsed and filtered to measure the absolute abundance of every unique TCRbeta CDR3 rearrangement. Productive Simpson clonality was computed per sample as the square root of Simpson's diversity index over productive rearrangements. The source is immuneACCESS, and TCRdb retained only in-frame sequences with V and J called. Part of the clones is not carried over; for the studies checked, unresolved V genes explain less than half of this, and the remainder is unexplained. The DNA was the basis for D and trimming; V, J and clone size are from that table. The sample table records around 240,000 clones; approximately 82% of these occur just once. Roughly 1.4% of the sample lies in the top ten.

The CDR3 holds 18 amino acids from the cysteine to the phenylalanine. This entry keeps only the CDR3 DNA: 54 bases, framed from base 1. Unmatched junction bases come to 14, with V trimmed by 5 bases and J by 2 bases. CDR1 and CDR2 are read off the germline V gene as SGHDN and FVKESK. What the work shows at the level of the full study, not this receptor alone: The quantity of clinical and demographic metadata differed by source and by participant and was supplied without curation.

A second Seattle source provided samples from volunteer blood donors who had recovered from COVID-19. Whole blood was collected in K2EDTA tubes by collaborating institutions according to the institutions' own protocols. For TCRbeta analysis, collaborator samples were shipped as frozen whole blood, as isolated PBMCs, or as DNA extracted from either sample type. This chain joins TRBV14 to TRBJ2-7; the central 11 bases match TRBD1. The TCR comes from a woman aged 40 to 49 who had recovered from COVID-19. The sequenced material came from peripheral blood. The DNA sequence reads TGTGCCAGCAGCGGCTGGTCTGGACAGGGGGCGAGCCCCTACGAGCAGTACTTC. The resulting protein is CASSGWSGQGASPYEQYF.